Below, one T cell receptor (beta chain) is given with its context. A universal primer site came from template switching; cDNA carried unique molecular identifiers. TCRdb reanalysed the 5' RACE reads using MiXCR and keeps one entry per CDR3 protein. The sample has roughly 720,000 distinct CDR3 sequences, about 20% seen once; the top ten hold over 10%. The data belong to a study of identical twins. Germline trimming cut 8 bases from V and 9 bases from J; bases unmatched to any gene: 10. This CDR3 comprises 14 residues. Germline V CDR1 and CDR2: SEHNR, FQNEAQ (reference sequence). The sample also formed part of further work on T cells expressing NK-cell markers. That work adds: Several donors had dominant NKG2C+ clonotypes that comprised about 1.0-7.0% of their CD8+ T cells.

The chain recombines TRBV7-9 with TRBJ2-2; TRBD1 aligns across 9 bases. The TCR originated in a woman between 18 and 29 years old in good health. The sample taken for sequencing was PBMCs. CDR3 in DNA: TGTGCCAGCCGACCGGGACAGGGCCTCCGGGAGCTGTTTTTT. It translates to CASRPGQGLRELFF.